The clone carrying this TCR beta chain was counted at least ten times. RNA transcripts served as the template for amplifying TCR beta CDR3 regions. The HTBI primer set was used in a first-round RT-PCR of the TCR CDR3. TCRdb redid the calling of the multiplex PCR reads with MiXCR, one entry per CDR3 protein. This sample has under 250,000 distinct CDR3 sequences, with around 24% found just once. Fresh peripheral blood, approximately 9.7 ml, was the source of the PBMCs. The sample originates from a study of T cells in Graves' hyperthyroidism and ophthalmopathy. This CDR3 is 16 amino acids long. Per germline, CDR1 MDHEN and CDR2 SYDVKM. V was clipped by 0 bases and J by 6 bases; unmatched bases: 4.

The chain joins TRBV28 to TRBJ2-7; 14 positions agree with TRBD2. Sequenced sample: blood. The receptor was derived from a woman between 40 and 55 years old with Graves' ophthalmopathy. The CDR3 nucleotides read TGTGCCAGCAGTTTATGGGGACTAGCGGGAGAGGTCGAGCAGTACTTC. Protein product: CASSLWGLAGEVEQYF.